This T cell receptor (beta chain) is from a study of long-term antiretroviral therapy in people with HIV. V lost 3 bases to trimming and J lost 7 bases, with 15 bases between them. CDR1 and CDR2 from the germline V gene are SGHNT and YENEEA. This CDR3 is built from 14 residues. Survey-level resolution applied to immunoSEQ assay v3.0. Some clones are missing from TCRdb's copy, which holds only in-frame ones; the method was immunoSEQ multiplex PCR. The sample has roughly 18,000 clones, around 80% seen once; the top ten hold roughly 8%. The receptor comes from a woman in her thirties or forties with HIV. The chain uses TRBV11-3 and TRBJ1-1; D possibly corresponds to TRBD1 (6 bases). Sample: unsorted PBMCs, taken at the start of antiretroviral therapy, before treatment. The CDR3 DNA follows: TGTGCCAGCAGCTTGCTGGGGGCAAGTGGTGAAGCTTTCTTT. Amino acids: CASSLLGASGEAFF.